The clone carrying this T cell receptor (beta chain) was recorded only once. The source of the sample is a study of T cell changes during pregnancy in multiple sclerosis. Germline V gene lookup returns CDR1 SGDLS and CDR2 YYNGEE. The CDR3 is 13 residues long. Trimming removed 3 bases from V and 5 bases from J, with 11 bases in between. Assay: immunoSEQ multiplex PCR; the TCRdb copy retains only in-frame clones and omits some. The sample lists 57,000 or so clones; approximately 91% were seen once. The sample was peripheral blood, taken in the first trimester of pregnancy. This TCR derives from a female donor with multiple sclerosis, enrolled in a pregnancy study. The chain carries TRBV9 and TRBJ1-2; D might be TRBD1 (6 bases). Here the CDR3 reads CASSGTGNYGYTF. CDR3 sequence (DNA): TGTGCCAGCAGCGGAACAGGGAATTATGGCTACACCTTC.